Listed below are T cell receptor beta chains from one sample, sequenced in a study of shared clonotypes between healthy human individuals. The method was immunoSEQ multiplex PCR; TCRdb's version includes in-frame clones alone and lacks a portion of them. Among some 1 million clones listed, 75% were seen once. Sample: memory CD4+ T cells sorted from blood. The receptors stem from a man between 18 and 35 years old in good health. Each CDR3 is given with its conserved first and last residue. The order of the fields is D gene, V gene, clone size, J gene, CDR3 DNA, CDR3 protein. A D gene is named only where the DNA matches it firmly. Size is stated for part of the rows, as once, few or many counts, or as a class when the clone is expanded.

TRBD2	TRBV7-2	few	TRBJ2-1	TGTGCCAGCAGCTTGTGGACTAGCGGGAACAATGAGCAGTTCTTC	CASSLWTSGNNEQFF
.	TRBV5-1	few	TRBJ1-1	TGCGCCAGCAGCTTGGGACAGAGGAACACTGAAGCTTTCTTT	CASSLGQRNTEAFF
TRBD1	TRBV7-2	.	TRBJ2-3	TGTGCCAGCAGCCTCTCGTCCGGGACAGGGTCAGATACGCAGTATTTT	CASSLSSGTGSDTQYF
TRBD1	TRBV28	.	TRBJ1-6	TGTGCCAGCAGTTTACCACTTGGACAGGGAGGTGATTCACCCCTCCACTTT	CASSLPLGQGGDSPLHF
.	TRBV28	few	TRBJ1-1	TGTGCCAGCACTCAATCGGGGAAAGTTCACACTGAAGCTTTCTTT	CASTQSGKVHTEAFF
.	TRBV2	.	TRBJ1-4	TGTGCCAGCAGTGTCGGGAGCAGGACCTTTGCAACTAATGAAAAACTGTTTTTT	CASSVGSRTFATNEKLFF
TRBD1	TRBV7-9	.	TRBJ2-3	TGTGCCAGCAGCCAAGGCTGGGGACAGGGCACAGATACGCAGTATTTT	CASSQGWGQGTDTQYF
.	TRBV21-1	.	TRBJ2-2	TGTGCCAGCAGCAAAGCGGCAGGGGGCTTATTATTTTGTACCGGGGAGCTGTTTTTT	CASSKAAGGLLFCTGELFF
.	TRBV30	few	TRBJ2-2	TGTGCCTGGGCCAAGGGACCGAGTATCACCGGGGAGCTGTTTTTT	CAWAKGPSITGELFF
TRBD1	TRBV5-1	few	TRBJ1-1	TGCGCCAGCAGCCCCGGGACAGGGACGCCTGAAGCTTTCTTT	CASSPGTGTPEAFF
.	TRBV10-3	.	TRBJ2-1	TGTGCCATCAGTGATACAACTATCACCTACAATGAGCAGTTCTTC	CAISDTTITYNEQFF
.	TRBV5-6	.	TRBJ2-7	TGTGCCAGCAGCTCTCCGGGGCGCACCCCCTACGAGCAGTACTTC	CASSSPGRTPYEQYF
.	TRBV5-1	once	TRBJ2-1	TGCGCCAGCAGCTCTAGGACAGATTACAATGAGCAGTTCTTC	CASSSRTDYNEQFF
.	TRBV25-1	.	TRBJ1-5	TGTGCCAGCAGTGAATTTAGGGACAATCAGCCCCAGCATTTT	CASSEFRDNQPQHF
.	TRBV28	few	TRBJ1-5	TGTGCCAGCAGCCTAGAACAGCCCCAGCATTTT	CASSLEQPQHF
.	TRBV13	once	TRBJ2-3	TGTGCCAGCAGCCCCGTAAGGGGCCTCACAGATACGCAGTATTTT	CASSPVRGLTDTQYF
.	TRBV10-3	.	TRBJ2-3	TGTGCCATCAGTGAGTCAATTATGGCGGGGGCTACAGATACGCAGTATTTT	CAISESIMAGATDTQYF
.	TRBV19	.	TRBJ2-5	TGTGCCAGTAGTATAGGGGCAGGGAGAAGCCAGTGGTTTGAGACCCAGTACTTC	CASSIGAGRSQWFETQYF
TRBD1	TRBV11-2	once	TRBJ1-2	TGTGCCAGCAGCTTAAGGGGGCGCAGCTATGGCTACACCTTC	CASSLRGRSYGYTF
.	TRBV9	.	TRBJ1-6	TGTGCCAGCAGCGTAGAAGGGAAATATAATTCACCCCTCCACTTT	CASSVEGKYNSPLHF
.	TRBV18	few	TRBJ1-5	TGTGCCAGCTCACCAAAGGGCCGGCAGCCCCAGCATTTT	CASSPKGRQPQHF
.	TRBV6-1	.	TRBJ2-4	TGTGCCAGCAGTGATCCCGGACTAGCCAAAAACATTCAGTACTTC	CASSDPGLAKNIQYF
.	TRBV20-1	.	TRBJ1-1	TGCAGTGCTAGTTTTGACACTGAAGCTTTCTTT	CSASFDTEAFF
TRBD2	TRBV7-8	few	TRBJ2-2	TGTGCCAGCAGGCTAGCGGAGAACACCGGGGAGCTGTTTTTT	CASRLAENTGELFF
.	TRBV29-1	.	TRBJ2-4	TGCAGCGTTGGTTTGGCTGGCCGGGACCTAGCCAAAAACATTCAGTACTTC	CSVGLAGRDLAKNIQYF
.	TRBV9	.	TRBJ2-5	TGTGCCAGCAGCGTAGATCAGGTCGTCGAGACCCAGTACTTC	CASSVDQVVETQYF
.	TRBV6-1	.	TRBJ1-2	TGTGCCAGCAGTATACGGACGGTCGTCTATGGCTACACCTTC	CASSIRTVVYGYTF
.	TRBV6-5	.	TRBJ2-7	TGTGCCAGTAGTTACCGTGTATCCTACGAGCAGTACTTC	CASSYRVSYEQYF
.	TRBV6-1	few	TRBJ1-5	TGTGCCAGCACCGGGGGGGATTATAGCAATCAGCCCCAGCATTTT	CASTGGDYSNQPQHF
.	TRBV7-2	.	TRBJ2-7	TGTGCCAGCAGCTTAGATGGGTCCTACGAGCAGTACTTC	CASSLDGSYEQYF
.	TRBV6-5	.	TRBJ2-3	TGTGCCAGCAGTTACTCCTCCCCCACAGATACGCAGTATTTT	CASSYSSPTDTQYF
.	TRBV18	.	TRBJ1-1	TGTGCCAGCTCACCACCAATGAGGAACACTGAAGCTTTCTTT	CASSPPMRNTEAFF
TRBD1	TRBV19	.	TRBJ1-5	TGTGCCAGTAGTCCCAACAGGGGAGGCAATCAGCCCCAGCATTTT	CASSPNRGGNQPQHF
.	TRBV30	.	TRBJ1-3	TGTGCCTGGACGCAGGGGACCGGAAACACCATATATTTT	CAWTQGTGNTIYF
TRBD1	TRBV5-1	.	TRBJ2-5	TGCGCCAGCAGCTTGAGGACAGGTGTACAAGAGACCCAGTACTTC	CASSLRTGVQETQYF
.	TRBV29-1	few	TRBJ2-2	TGCAGCGTTACCGGGACGGACAACACCGGGGAGCTGTTTTTT	CSVTGTDNTGELFF
TRBD1	TRBV5-4	.	TRBJ1-1	TGTGCCAGCAGCTTGGGCGACAGGGAGGTGGTTGAAGCTTTCTTT	CASSLGDREVVEAFF
TRBD2	TRBV4-2	few	TRBJ2-5	TGTGCCAGCAGCCAGGGGACTAGAGTCGAAGAAGAGACCCAGTACTTC	CASSQGTRVEEETQYF
TRBD1	TRBV28	.	TRBJ1-4	TGTGCCAGCAGTCTCGACAGGGGCGCTAATGAAAAACTGTTTTTT	CASSLDRGANEKLFF
.	TRBV30	few	TRBJ1-6	TGTGCCTGGTGCCGGCAGGGGCGAGATAATTCACCCCTCCACTTT	CAWCRQGRDNSPLHF
TRBD1	TRBV29-1	.	TRBJ1-1	TGCAGCGCCGGACAGGGGAGGACTGAAGCTTTCTTT	CSAGQGRTEAFF
.	TRBV15	.	TRBJ1-2	TGTGCCACCAGCAGAGGATTGGGCCAGGGGATCGGCTACACCTTC	CATSRGLGQGIGYTF
TRBD2	TRBV4-1	.	TRBJ2-1	TGCGCCAGCAGCTATCGGGCTAGCGGAGGGAGGAACTACAATGAGCAGTTCTTC	CASSYRASGGRNYNEQFF
.	TRBV11-2	.	TRBJ1-5	TGTGCCAGCAGCCACCTCAATCAGCCCCAGCATTTT	CASSHLNQPQHF
.	TRBV6-6	.	TRBJ2-7	TGTGCCAGCAGTAAGGGAGCGGCGCGAGAGCAGTACTTC	CASSKGAAREQYF
.	TRBV2	.	TRBJ2-5	TGTGCCAGCCGAAAGGAAGGAGGGTACCAAGAGACCCAGTACTTC	CASRKEGGYQETQYF
.	TRBV29-1	many	TRBJ2-3	TGCAGCGTTGATCTAGCAAACACAGATACGCAGTATTTT	CSVDLANTDTQYF
.	TRBV7-8	.	TRBJ1-6	TGTGCCAGCAGCGCCGCGAGCGACCGGAGCTCCTATAATTCACCCCTCCACTTT	CASSAASDRSSYNSPLHF
TRBD1	TRBV4-1	.	TRBJ1-1	TGCGCCAGCAGACCCCGGACAGGAGGGACTGAAGCTTTCTTT	CASRPRTGGTEAFF
.	TRBV9	.	TRBJ1-1	TGTGCCAGCAGTGCCCGGGTTTACATGAACACTGAAGCTTTCTTT	CASSARVYMNTEAFF
.	TRBV5-1	.	TRBJ2-3	TGCGCCAGCCAAACAGGGACCGACACAGATACGCAGTATTTT	CASQTGTDTDTQYF
TRBD2	TRBV14	.	TRBJ2-3	TGTGCCAGCAGCCAAGTAGCGGGAGGCAGCAATCGGAGGACAGATACGCAGTATTTT	CASSQVAGGSNRRTDTQYF
.	TRBV13	.	TRBJ2-5	TGTGCCAGCAGCTTGGAGGGTAGGAGGGAGACCCAGTACTTC	CASSLEGRRETQYF
.	TRBV7-9	.	TRBJ2-2	TGTGCCAGCAGCTTAGTCGGGAGTACCGGGGAGCTGTTTTTT	CASSLVGSTGELFF
TRBD1	TRBV5-1	.	TRBJ2-2	TGCGCCAGCAGCCAAAGGACAGGGGCCGGGGAGCTGTTTTTT	CASSQRTGAGELFF